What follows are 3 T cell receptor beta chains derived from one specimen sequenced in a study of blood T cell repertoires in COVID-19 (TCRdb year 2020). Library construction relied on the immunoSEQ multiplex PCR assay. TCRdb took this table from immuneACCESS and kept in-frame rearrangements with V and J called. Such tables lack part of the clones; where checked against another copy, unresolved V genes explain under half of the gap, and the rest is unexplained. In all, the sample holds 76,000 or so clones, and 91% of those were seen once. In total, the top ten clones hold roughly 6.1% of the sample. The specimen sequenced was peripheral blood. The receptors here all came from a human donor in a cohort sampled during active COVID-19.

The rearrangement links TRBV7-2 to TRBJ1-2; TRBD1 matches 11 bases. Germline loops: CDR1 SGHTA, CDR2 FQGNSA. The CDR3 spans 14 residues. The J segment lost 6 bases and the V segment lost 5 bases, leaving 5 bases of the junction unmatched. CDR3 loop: CASSPTGQGDGYTF. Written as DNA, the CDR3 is TGTGCCAGCAGCCCAACGGGACAGGGGGATGGCTACACCTTC.

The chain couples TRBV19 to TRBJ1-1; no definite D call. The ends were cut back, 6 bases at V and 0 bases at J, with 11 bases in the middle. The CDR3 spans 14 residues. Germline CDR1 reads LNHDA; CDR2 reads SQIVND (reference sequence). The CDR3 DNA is TGTGCCAGTAGCCCTAGTGGGTTGAACACTGAAGCTTTCTTT. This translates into CASSPSGLNTEAFF.

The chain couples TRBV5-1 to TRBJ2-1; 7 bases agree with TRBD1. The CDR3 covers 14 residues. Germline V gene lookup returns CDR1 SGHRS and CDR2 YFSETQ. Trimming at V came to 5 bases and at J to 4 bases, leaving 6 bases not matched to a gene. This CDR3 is CASRAGGTYNEQFF. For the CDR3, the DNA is TGCGCCAGCAGGGCAGGGGGAACTTACAATGAGCAGTTCTTC.